A single sample gave rise to the 8 T cell receptor beta chains below, sequenced in a study of T cell responses to AZD1222 COVID-19 vaccine. The repertoire was sequenced with immunoSEQ multiplex PCR; TCRdb's copy has only in-frame clones and lacks some. The table lists about 210,000 clones, 94% of them singletons. The sequenced sample was peripheral blood, obtained 28 days after the second dose of the MenACWY control vaccine. These TCRs come from an adult who received the MenACWY meningococcal vaccine as a control.

The CDR3 DNA follows: TGTGCCAGCAGCCCCGGGACTGAGCAGTACTTC. Residues: CASSPGTEQYF. V and J are TRBV9 and TRBJ2-7, with a weak D call TRBD2 (6 bases). Between the trimmed V and J ends, which lost 4 bases and 7 bases, there was a span of 9 bases. The CDR3 runs to 11 residues. The germline CDR1 and CDR2 sequences are SGDLS and YYNGEE.

Written as DNA, the CDR3 is TGCGGAGGGACAGGGGCTAATGAAAAACTGTTTTTT. Its translation: CGGTGANEKLFF. The chain links TRBV29-1 to TRBJ1-4; 10 bases match TRBD1. Germline loops: CDR1 SQVTM, CDR2 ANQGSEA. CDR3 length equals 12 residues.

V and J are TRBV7-2 and TRBJ2-7; D is ambiguous. Between the trimmed V and J ends, which lost 8 bases and 1 base, there was a span of 9 bases. The length of the CDR3 is 12 residues. Germline-derived CDR1 and CDR2 are SGHTA and FQGNSA. The CDR3: CASRRESYEQYF. CDR3 DNA sequence: TGTGCCAGCCGCCGCGAGTCCTACGAGCAGTACTTC.

There are a few counts of this clone. The chain has TRBV4-3 and TRBJ2-7, with D tentatively TRBD1 or TRBD2 (6 bases each). The CDR3 loop spans 14 amino acids. Trimming cost V 0 bases and J 3 bases, with 9 bases left between them. In germline, CDR1 is LGHNA, CDR2 YSLEER. The CDR3 sequence is CASSQDKGGYEQYF. CDR3 nucleotides: TGCGCCAGCAGCCAAGACAAGGGGGGCTACGAGCAGTACTTC.

The chain recombines TRBV7-9 with TRBJ1-2; the D is unclear. The CDR3 is 13 residues long. Germline V gives CDR1 SEHNR, CDR2 FQNEAQ (reference sequence). Trimming removed 1 base from V and 4 bases from J, with 7 bases in between. The CDR3 sequence is CASSLGQTYGYTF. Written as DNA, the CDR3 is TGTGCCAGCAGCTTAGGTCAGACCTATGGCTACACCTTC.

The gene calls are TRBV5-1 and TRBJ1-1; D is undetermined. Germline loops: CDR1 SGHRS, CDR2 YFSETQ. The V end was cut by 0 bases, the J end by 3 bases, with 9 bases between. The CDR3 has 14 amino acids. The CDR3 DNA sequence: TGCGCCAGCAGCTTGGACGGCACCGACACTGAAGCTTTCTTT. Translating it yields CASSLDGTDTEAFF.

This chain connects TRBV5-5 to TRBJ2-1; maybe TRBD2 (6 bases). Germline CDR1 is SGHKS and CDR2 is YYEKEE (reference sequence). V dropped 0 bases and J dropped 5 bases, with 12 bases sitting between them. The CDR3 extends over 15 amino acids. The CDR3 sequence is CASSLAGGLNNEQFF. The CDR3 nucleotides are TGTGCCAGCAGCTTGGCCGGGGGATTAAACAATGAGCAGTTCTTC.

J is TRBJ2-5 and V is TRBV24-1; weak D call: TRBD2 (5 bases). Germline V CDR1 and CDR2: KGHDR, SFDVKD. The CDR3 totals 19 residues. Trimming cost V 0 bases and J 0 bases, with 19 bases left between them. In DNA, the CDR3 is TGTGCCACCAGTGATTTGGTGAGAGGGCACGGGCTGTACCAAGAGACCCAGTACTTC. Amino acids: CATSDLVRGHGLYQETQYF.